These 10 T cell receptor beta chains were sequenced from one sample in a study of T-cell memory formation after mild COVID-19. TCRdb re-analysed the 5' RACE reads in MiXCR, keeping a single row per CDR3 protein. This table has more than 300,000 distinct CDR3 sequences, 12% to 15% appearing once. Material for sequencing was PBMCs or a T cell subset sorted from them (not recorded which). The source of these receptors is a man aged 18 to 30 who had mild COVID-19 (a few samples of this study predate the infection). Cell type and time point are not known.

The chain employs TRBV11-2 and TRBJ2-7; TRBD1 agrees at 7 bases. This CDR3 is 13 amino acids long. With V trimmed by 6 bases and J by 4 bases, 6 bases remained unmatched. Germline V CDR1 and CDR2: SGHAT, FQNNGV. CDR3 residues: CASSVWDSYEQYF. CDR3 coding DNA: TGTGCCAGCAGTGTATGGGACAGTTACGAGCAGTACTTC.

The chain has TRBV4-2 and TRBJ1-2, with D unresolved. The CDR3 sequence is 15 residues long. The germline CDR1 and CDR2 sequences are LGHNA and YNFKEQ. Trimming removed 2 bases from V and 2 bases from J, with 12 bases in between. The CDR3 DNA is TGTGCCAGCAGCCAATACGGGCGGGCCAACTATGGCTACACCTTC. It encodes CASSQYGRANYGYTF.

This clonotype was recorded a few times. The chain has TRBV4-3 and TRBJ2-1; TRBD2 is a possible D gene (6 bases). CDR3 length equals 15 residues. CDR1 LGHNA and CDR2 YSLEER come from the germline V gene. Deletions cut 1 base from V and 1 base from J, with 8 bases between. CDR3 sequence reads: CASSQVGTSYNEQFF. CDR3 sequence (DNA): TGCGCCAGCAGCCAAGTAGGGACTTCCTACAATGAGCAGTTCTTC.

The gene calls are TRBV7-2 and TRBJ2-1; 8 positions agree with TRBD2. V lost 5 bases, J lost 5 bases, and 11 bases stayed unmatched. The CDR3 consists of 16 residues. Per germline, CDR1 SGHTA and CDR2 FQGNSA. CDR3 in amino acids: CASSPNPTGGDNEQFF. The DNA for the CDR3 is TGTGCCAGCAGCCCCAATCCGACGGGGGGGGACAATGAGCAGTTCTTC.

This sequence joins TRBV18 and TRBJ2-3; D not certain. This CDR3 is 13 amino acids long. CDR1 KGHSH and CDR2 LQKENI come from the germline V gene. Trimming left V 5 bases short and J 6 bases short, with 12 bases between. The CDR3 sequence is CASSRAQLDTQYF. The DNA of the CDR3 is TGTGCCAGCTCAAGGGCCCAGCTGGATACGCAGTATTTT.

In its sample, this clonotype was seen a few times. CDR3 sequence (DNA): TGTGCCAGCAGCTCCATTATTAAAAACATTCAGTACTTC. Translation: CASSSIIKNIQYF. The chain couples TRBV11-2 to TRBJ2-4; D unclear. The CDR3 runs 13 residues. Per the germline V gene, CDR1 is SGHAT and CDR2 is FQNNGV. The V gene lost 4 bases and the J gene lost 4 bases, with 8 bases spanning the gap.

In this sample, this clonotype turned up many times. The chain uses TRBV10-3 and TRBJ1-1, with a tentative D call TRBD1 (6 bases). Germline CDR1 ENHRY, CDR2 SYGVKD. The CDR3 covers 14 residues. Between the trimmed V and J ends, which lost 6 bases and 5 bases, there was a span of 16 bases. In DNA form, the CDR3 reads TGTGCCATCAGGGGACAAGGCTGGCATACTGAAGCTTTCTTT. Its protein product is CAIRGQGWHTEAFF.

Only a few counts were recorded for this clonotype. The chain recombines TRBV12-3 or TRBV12-4 with TRBJ2-5, with no clear D. V was cut by 6 bases and J by 7 bases, with 18 bases left in between. This CDR3 is 14 amino acids long. CDR3 in DNA: TGTGCCAGCAGCCGACTTAAGCGCGATGGGACCCAGTACTTC. Translated, it gives CASSRLKRDGTQYF.

The chain recombines TRBV7-6 with TRBJ1-2, with D perhaps TRBD1 (6 bases). Germline CDR1 and CDR2: SGHVS and FNYEAQ. CDR3 length equals 15 residues. Deletions cut 1 base from V and 3 bases from J, with 12 bases between. CDR3 sequence reads: CASSLGTRGDYGYTF. The CDR3 region has the DNA TGTGCCAGCAGCTTAGGGACCAGGGGAGACTATGGCTACACCTTC. Using reference TRBV7-6 and TRBJ1-2 for the parts outside the CDR3, the full variable domain is GAGVSQSPRYKVTKRGQDVALRCDPISGHVSLYWYRQALGQGPEFLTYFNYEAQQDKSGLPNDRFSAERPEGSISTLTIQRTEQRDSAMYRCASSLGTRGDYGYTFGSGTRLTVV.

This clonotype was seen only a few times. The chain has TRBV11-2 and TRBJ2-3, with D maybe TRBD1 (5 bases). V dropped 7 bases and J dropped 9 bases, with 17 bases sitting between them. The CDR3 sequence is 13 residues long. CDR1 and CDR2 from the germline V gene are SGHAT and FQNNGV. Here the CDR3 DNA reads TGTGCCAGCACCTCACAGGAGAAAGAGACGCAGTATTTT. Translation: CASTSQEKETQYF.